The clone carrying this T cell receptor beta chain occurred many times. It was with unique molecular identifiers that the TCRbeta library was prepared. MiXCR, applied by TCRdb to the PCR reads, yields one record per CDR3 protein. The data show some 200,000 distinct CDR3 sequences, 13% to 15% seen once. This sample stems from a study of T-cell reconstitution after alpha-beta-depleted transplantation in children. Per the germline V gene, CDR1 is DFQATT and CDR2 is SNEGSKA (reference sequence). Trimming cost V 3 bases and J 3 bases, with 6 bases left between them. The CDR3 is 11 amino acids. The clonotype was recovered from a human donor who donated a stem cell graft to a child with acute lymphoblastic leukemia. V and J are TRBV20-1 and TRBJ2-7; D is possibly TRBD2 (5 bases). The source was PBMCs from the stem cell graft donor, collected from the stem cell graft. CDR3 DNA sequence: TGCAGTGCTAGGGGAGTCTACGAGCAGTACTTC. Protein product: CSARGVYEQYF.